The rows below give T cell receptor beta chains drawn from one sample of a study of blood T cell repertoires in COVID-19. Some clones are missing from TCRdb's copy, which holds only in-frame ones; the method was immunoSEQ multiplex PCR. There are some 140,000 clones in the sample; almost 85% occur only once, and 4.5% to 6% lies in the top ten. Sequencing used PBMCs or T cells enriched from blood (not recorded which). The receptors were sampled from a man aged 35-49 years with acute COVID-19. The CDR3 runs from the conserved cysteine through the conserved F or W. The D gene is left open where the match is weak. Clone size is given for some rows only: seen once, a few or many times, or a class if the clone is expanded.

d_gene	j_gene	abundance	v_gene	CDR3nt	CDR3aa
.	TRBJ1-3	.	TRBV10-3	TGTGCCATCAGCCTGCATCAAGGAGACTCTGGAAACACCATATATTTT	CAISLHQGDSGNTIYF
.	TRBJ2-1	.	TRBV7-2	TGTGCCAGCAGCTTAGCGCGGTGGCAAGAATCCGTTGCCCGCAATGAGCAGTTCTTC	CASSLARWQESVARNEQFF
.	TRBJ1-2	.	TRBV24-1	TGTGCCACCAGACCCACCGGGGGCTATGGCTACACCTTC	CATRPTGGYGYTF
.	TRBJ1-6	.	TRBV10-2	TGCGCCAGCAGTGAGTTCTCCTACGGTTCACCCCTCCACTTT	CASSEFSYGSPLHF
TRBD1	TRBJ2-7	.	TRBV3-1/TRBV3-2	TGTGCCAGCAGCCAAGGGAGGACAGGGCTGGGCGACGAGCAGTACTTC	CASSQGRTGLGDEQYF
TRBD2	TRBJ2-1	.	TRBV19	TGTGCCAGTAGTATAGAGGCTAGCGGGAGTAATGAGCAGTTCTTC	CASSIEASGSNEQFF
.	TRBJ2-2	.	TRBV10-2	TGCGCCAGCAGTCCACCCGGTACCGGGGAGCTGTTTTTT	CASSPPGTGELFF
.	TRBJ2-5	.	TRBV4-3	TGCGCCAGCAGCCAAGATCTGCAAGAGACCCAGTACTTC	CASSQDLQETQYF
.	TRBJ2-1	.	TRBV10-1	TGCGCCAGCAGTGACTTCGGGGTCAGCTCCTACAATGAGCAGTTCTTC	CASSDFGVSSYNEQFF
TRBD2	TRBJ2-7	.	TRBV7-9	TGTGCCAGCAGCCGACTAGCGGGAGGGCCTAGGTACGAGCAGTACTTC	CASSRLAGGPRYEQYF
.	TRBJ1-5	.	TRBV7-2	TGTGCCAGCAGCGCGGGCAGATATAGCAATCAGCCCCAGCATTTT	CASSAGRYSNQPQHF
.	TRBJ2-1	few	TRBV3-1/TRBV3-2	TGTGCCAGCAGCCTCTCCTTTGTGGCGGCCAGCTCCTACAATGAGCAGTTCTTC	CASSLSFVAASSYNEQFF
.	TRBJ2-4	.	TRBV20-1	TGCAGTGCTAGACAATCGGGCATTCAGTACTTC	CSARQSGIQYF
.	TRBJ2-1	.	TRBV3-1/TRBV3-2	TGTGCCAGCAGCCAAGACAGGTACAATGAGCAGTTCTTC	CASSQDRYNEQFF
TRBD1	TRBJ1-5	.	TRBV5-1	TGCGCCAGCAGCCGGACAGGGATGTATAATCAGCCCCAGCATTTT	CASSRTGMYNQPQHF
TRBD2	TRBJ2-1	once	TRBV4-3	TGCGCCAGCAGCCAGGGCCCTAGCGGGGGTAGGAATGAGCAGTTCTTC	CASSQGPSGGRNEQFF
.	TRBJ1-2	.	TRBV19	TGTGCCAGTAACCCGACAGCCTCACCGGGTGGCTACACCTTC	CASNPTASPGGYTF
.	TRBJ2-1	.	TRBV27	TGTGCCAGCAGTTTATCCACTAACAATGAGCAGTTCTTC	CASSLSTNNEQFF
.	TRBJ1-5	.	TRBV7-2	TGTGCCAGCAAGCGGGGCACGACCCCCAATCAGCCCCAGCATTTT	CASKRGTTPNQPQHF
.	TRBJ1-5	.	TRBV28	TGTGCCAGCAGTTCCCCCAGGGAAGTCAATCAGCCCCAGCATTTT	CASSSPREVNQPQHF
.	TRBJ2-7	.	TRBV5-1	TGCGCCAGCAGCTTGGTAGTCTACACAGGGCCCCGCGAGCAGTACTTC	CASSLVVYTGPREQYF
.	TRBJ1-4	.	TRBV5-6	TGTGCCAGCAGCTTGGGAGCAACTAATGAAAAACTGTTTTTT	CASSLGATNEKLFF
TRBD1	TRBJ2-7	.	TRBV6-5	TGTGCCAGCAGACCAGACCGGGACAGGGGGGAGCAGTACTTC	CASRPDRDRGEQYF
TRBD1	TRBJ1-5	.	TRBV7-9	TGTGCCAGCAGCCCGGGACAGATCAATCAGCCCCAGCATTTT	CASSPGQINQPQHF
TRBD2	TRBJ2-1	.	TRBV19	TGTGCCAGTAGTCTTGCGGGAGCGTACAATGAGCAGTTCTTC	CASSLAGAYNEQFF
.	TRBJ2-1	.	TRBV19	TGTGCCAGTAGTTACCCCGGAGATGAGCAGTTCTTC	CASSYPGDEQFF
.	TRBJ1-5	.	TRBV4-3	TGCGCCAGCAGCCAAGAGGCGGGGGTACAGCCCCAGCATTTT	CASSQEAGVQPQHF
TRBD1	TRBJ2-7	few	TRBV5-1	TGCGCCAGCAGCTTCAATCGGGGACAGGGATACGAGCAGTACTTC	CASSFNRGQGYEQYF
TRBD2	TRBJ2-3	.	TRBV24-1	TGTGCCACCAGTGACCTTCCCCAGCGGGAGGGCGGGGATACGCAGTATTTT	CATSDLPQREGGDTQYF
.	TRBJ1-5	few	TRBV4-1	TGCGCCAGCAGCTTGGACGGGAATAGCAATCAGCCCCAGCATTTT	CASSLDGNSNQPQHF
.	TRBJ1-1	.	TRBV9	TGTGCCAGCAGCGTTATGACGGGGAACACTGAAGCTTTCTTT	CASSVMTGNTEAFF
.	TRBJ2-1	.	TRBV7-2	TGTGCCAGCAGCGTAGACCTAGGCCTTGAGCAGTTCTTC	CASSVDLGLEQFF
.	TRBJ1-1	.	TRBV20-1	TGCAGTGCTAGGGCCAGGATAGCTTTCTTT	CSARARIAFF
.	TRBJ2-7	.	TRBV6-2/TRBV6-3	TGTGCCAGCAGTTCCAACAGATACGAGCAGTACTTC	CASSSNRYEQYF
.	TRBJ1-2	.	TRBV3-1/TRBV3-2	TGTGCCAGCAGCCAAGCCGGCTATGGCTACACCTTC	CASSQAGYGYTF
TRBD2	TRBJ2-7	.	TRBV18	TGTGCCAGCTCACCATTTTCTAGCGGGATCTACGAGCAGTACTTC	CASSPFSSGIYEQYF
TRBD2	TRBJ2-1	.	TRBV9	TGTGCCAGCAGCCCGGGAGGGTTATACAATGAGCAGTTCTTC	CASSPGGLYNEQFF
.	TRBJ2-7	.	TRBV27	TGTGCCAGCAGTGGGCTCCTCCGGGACTCCTCCGGTGAGCAGTACTTC	CASSGLLRDSSGEQYF
.	TRBJ2-1	.	TRBV7-7	TGTGCCAGCAGCTTAGGGGCAGGGCCCAGCTCCTACAATGAGCAGTTCTTC	CASSLGAGPSSYNEQFF
.	TRBJ1-1	.	TRBV30	TGTGCCTGGAGTGTACGGGATCTCGGAGATCGAGCTTTCTTT	CAWSVRDLGDRAFF
.	TRBJ1-1	.	TRBV20-1	TGCAGTGCTAGTAGGCCAGGGCGGTTGGACACTGAAGCTTTCTTT	CSASRPGRLDTEAFF
.	TRBJ1-1	.	TRBV5-4	TGTGCCAGCAGTTCGAATGACTACACTGAAGCTTTCTTT	CASSSNDYTEAFF
.	TRBJ1-1	.	TRBV6-5	TGTGCCAGCAGCCACATCACTGAAGCTTTCTTT	CASSHITEAFF
TRBD1	TRBJ2-1	few	TRBV4-1	TGCGCCAGCAGCCAAGGAATCCGGGCCGCAGGGGGAGATGAGCAGTTCTTC	CASSQGIRAAGGDEQFF
.	TRBJ2-7	.	TRBV30	TGTGCCTGGAGTACCAGGGGTGACAACGAGCAGTACTTC	CAWSTRGDNEQYF
.	TRBJ2-1	few	TRBV5-1	TGCGCCAGCAGCTTGGACGAGCATGAGCAGTTCTTC	CASSLDEHEQFF
.	TRBJ1-3	.	TRBV9	TGTGCCAGCAGCTTCGACACCTCTGGAAACACCATATATTTT	CASSFDTSGNTIYF
.	TRBJ2-7	.	TRBV11-3	TGTGCCAGCAGCCCCGCAGGGAGGTCCTACGAGCAGTACTTC	CASSPAGRSYEQYF